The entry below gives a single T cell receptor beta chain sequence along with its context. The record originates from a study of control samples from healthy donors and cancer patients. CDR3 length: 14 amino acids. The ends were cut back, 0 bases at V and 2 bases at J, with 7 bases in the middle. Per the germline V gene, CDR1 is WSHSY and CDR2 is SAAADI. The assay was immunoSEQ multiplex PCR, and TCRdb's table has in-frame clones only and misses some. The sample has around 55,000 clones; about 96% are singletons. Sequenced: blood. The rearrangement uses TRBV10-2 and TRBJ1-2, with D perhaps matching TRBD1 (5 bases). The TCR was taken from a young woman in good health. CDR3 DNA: TGCGCCAGCAGTGAGTCGGGGACCAACTATGGCTACACCTTC. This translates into CASSESGTNYGYTF.